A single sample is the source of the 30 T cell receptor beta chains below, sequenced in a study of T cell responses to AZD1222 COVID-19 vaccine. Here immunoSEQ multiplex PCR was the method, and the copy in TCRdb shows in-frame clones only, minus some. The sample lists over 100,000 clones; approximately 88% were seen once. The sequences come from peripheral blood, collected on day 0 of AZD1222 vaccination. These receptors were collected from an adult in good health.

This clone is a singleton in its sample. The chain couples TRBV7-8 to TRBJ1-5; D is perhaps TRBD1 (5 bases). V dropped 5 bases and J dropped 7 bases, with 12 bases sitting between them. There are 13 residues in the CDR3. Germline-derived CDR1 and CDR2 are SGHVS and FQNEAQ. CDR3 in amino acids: CASSPAWGQPQHF. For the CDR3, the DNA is TGTGCCAGCAGCCCCGCGTGGGGGCAGCCCCAGCATTTT. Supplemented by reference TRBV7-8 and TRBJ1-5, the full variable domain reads GAGVSQSPRYKVAKRGQDVALRCDPISGHVSLFWYQQALGQGPEFLTYFQNEAQLDKSGLPSDRFFAERPEGSVSTLKIQRTQQEDSAVYLCASSPAWGQPQHFGDGTRLSIL.

CDR3 residues: CASSGAGYGYTF. Here the CDR3 DNA reads TGCGCCAGCAGCGGGGCGGGCTATGGCTACACCTTC. The chain joins TRBV5-1 to TRBJ1-2; D perhaps matches TRBD1 (5 bases). V lost 4 bases and J lost 4, with 8 bases in between. The CDR3 covers 12 residues. Germline-derived CDR1 and CDR2 are SGHRS and YFSETQ.

The CDR3 DNA reads TGTGCCAGCAGCTTCGGGACAGGAGTTAATCAGCCCCAGCATTTT. This codes for CASSFGTGVNQPQHF. The chain carries TRBV7-2 and TRBJ1-5; 8 bases are shared with TRBD1. Germline loops: CDR1 SGHTA, CDR2 FQGNSA. This CDR3 has 15 amino acids. The V and J ends lost 3 bases and 4 bases, in that order; junction bases with no gene match: 5.

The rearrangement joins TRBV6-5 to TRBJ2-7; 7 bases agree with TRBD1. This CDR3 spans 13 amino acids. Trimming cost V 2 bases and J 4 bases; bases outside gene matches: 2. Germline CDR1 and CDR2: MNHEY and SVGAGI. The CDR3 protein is CASSYQQGYEQYF. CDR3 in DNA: TGTGCCAGCAGTTACCAACAGGGGTACGAGCAGTACTTC.

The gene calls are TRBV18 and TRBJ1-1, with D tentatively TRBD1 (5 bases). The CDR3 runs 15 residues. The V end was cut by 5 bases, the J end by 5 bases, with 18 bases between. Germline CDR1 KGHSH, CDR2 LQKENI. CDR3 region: CASSRDVTGATEAFF. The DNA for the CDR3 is TGTGCCAGCTCAAGGGATGTAACCGGGGCAACTGAAGCTTTCTTT.

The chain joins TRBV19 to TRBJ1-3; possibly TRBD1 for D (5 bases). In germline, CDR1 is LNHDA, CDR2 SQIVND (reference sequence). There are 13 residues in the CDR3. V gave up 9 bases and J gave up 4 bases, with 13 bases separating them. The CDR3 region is CASPTVSGNTIYF. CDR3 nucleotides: TGTGCCAGCCCGACAGTGTCGGGAAACACCATATATTTT.

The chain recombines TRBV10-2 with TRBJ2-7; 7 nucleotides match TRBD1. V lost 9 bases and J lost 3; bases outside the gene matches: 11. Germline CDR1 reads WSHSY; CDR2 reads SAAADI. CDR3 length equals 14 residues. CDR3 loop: CASLLPGQVYEQYF. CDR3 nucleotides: TGCGCCAGTCTCCTCCCCGGACAGGTCTACGAGCAGTACTTC.

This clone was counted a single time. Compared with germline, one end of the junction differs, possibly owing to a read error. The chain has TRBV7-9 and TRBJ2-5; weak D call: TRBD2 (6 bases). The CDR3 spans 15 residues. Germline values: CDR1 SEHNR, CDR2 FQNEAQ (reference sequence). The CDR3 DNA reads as TGTGCCAGCAGCCTAGCGAGCACTCCCCAAGAGACCCAGTACTTC. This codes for CASSLASTPQETQYF.

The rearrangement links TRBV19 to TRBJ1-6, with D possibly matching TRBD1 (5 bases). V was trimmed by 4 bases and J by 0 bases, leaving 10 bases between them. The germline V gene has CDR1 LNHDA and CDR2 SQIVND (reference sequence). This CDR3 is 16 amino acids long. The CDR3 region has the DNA TGTGCCAGTAGTAGACCACAGGACTCCTATAATTCACCCCTCCACTTT. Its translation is CASSRPQDSYNSPLHF.

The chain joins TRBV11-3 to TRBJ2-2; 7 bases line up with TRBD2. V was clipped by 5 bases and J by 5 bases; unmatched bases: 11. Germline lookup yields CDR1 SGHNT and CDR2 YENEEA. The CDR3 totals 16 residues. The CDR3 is CASSTNYRGGTGELFF. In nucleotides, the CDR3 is TGTGCCAGCAGCACAAATTACCGGGGAGGGACCGGGGAGCTGTTTTTT.

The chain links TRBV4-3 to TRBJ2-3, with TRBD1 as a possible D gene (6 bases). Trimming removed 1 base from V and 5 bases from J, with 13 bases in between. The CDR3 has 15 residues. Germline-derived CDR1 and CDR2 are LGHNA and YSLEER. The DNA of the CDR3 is TGCGCCAGCAGCCAAGGAGGTGGACAGCTAGATACGCAGTATTTT. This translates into CASSQGGGQLDTQYF.

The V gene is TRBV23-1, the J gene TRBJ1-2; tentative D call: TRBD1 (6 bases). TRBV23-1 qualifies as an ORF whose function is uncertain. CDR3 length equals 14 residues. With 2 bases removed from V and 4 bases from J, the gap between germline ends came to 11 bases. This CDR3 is CASSQTGHLYGYTF. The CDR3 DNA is TGCGCCAGCAGTCAAACGGGACACCTCTATGGCTACACCTTC.

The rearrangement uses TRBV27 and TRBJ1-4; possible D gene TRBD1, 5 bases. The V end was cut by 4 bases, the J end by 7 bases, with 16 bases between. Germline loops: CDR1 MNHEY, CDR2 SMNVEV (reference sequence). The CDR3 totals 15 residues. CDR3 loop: CASSSGQPGVEKLFF. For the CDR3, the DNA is TGTGCCAGCAGTTCGGGGCAACCTGGGGTTGAAAAACTGTTTTTT.

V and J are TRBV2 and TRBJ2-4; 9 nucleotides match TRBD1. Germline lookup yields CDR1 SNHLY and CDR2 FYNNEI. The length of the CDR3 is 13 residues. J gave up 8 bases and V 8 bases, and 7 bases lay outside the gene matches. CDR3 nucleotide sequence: TGTGCCAGCTGTCCGGGACAGGGTTACATTCAGTACTTC. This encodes CASCPGQGYIQYF.

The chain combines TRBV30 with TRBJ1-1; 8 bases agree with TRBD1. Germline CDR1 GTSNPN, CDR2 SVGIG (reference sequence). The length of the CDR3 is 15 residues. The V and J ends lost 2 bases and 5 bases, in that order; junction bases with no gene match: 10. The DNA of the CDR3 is TGTGCCTGGAGTATGCAGACAGGGGTCGGGACTGAAGCTTTCTTT. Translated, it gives CAWSMQTGVGTEAFF.

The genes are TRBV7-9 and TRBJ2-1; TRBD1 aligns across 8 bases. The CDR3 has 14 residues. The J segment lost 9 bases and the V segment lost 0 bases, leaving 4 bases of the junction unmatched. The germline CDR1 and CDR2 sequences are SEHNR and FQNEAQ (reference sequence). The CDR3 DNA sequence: TGTGCCAGCAGCTTAGCAAACGGACAGGGTGAGCAGTTCTTC. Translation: CASSLANGQGEQFF.

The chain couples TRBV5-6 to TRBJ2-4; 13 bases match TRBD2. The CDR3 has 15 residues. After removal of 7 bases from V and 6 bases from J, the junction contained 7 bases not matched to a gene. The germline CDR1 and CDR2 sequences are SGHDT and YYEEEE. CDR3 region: CASWPRTSGGNIQYF. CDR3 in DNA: TGTGCCAGCTGGCCGAGGACTAGCGGGGGAAACATTCAGTACTTC.

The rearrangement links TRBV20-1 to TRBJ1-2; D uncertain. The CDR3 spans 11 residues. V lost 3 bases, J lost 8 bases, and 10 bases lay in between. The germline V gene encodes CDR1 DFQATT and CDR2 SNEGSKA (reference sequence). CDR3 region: CSASGSGGYTF. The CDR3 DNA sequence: TGCAGTGCTAGCGGATCCGGCGGCTACACCTTC.

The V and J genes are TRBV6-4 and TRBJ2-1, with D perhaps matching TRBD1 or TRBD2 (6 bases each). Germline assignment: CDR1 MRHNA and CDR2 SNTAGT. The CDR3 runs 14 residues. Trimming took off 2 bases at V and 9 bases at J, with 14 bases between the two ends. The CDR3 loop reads CASSDAPGATEQFF. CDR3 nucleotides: TGTGCCAGCAGTGACGCACCGGGGGCTACTGAGCAGTTCTTC.

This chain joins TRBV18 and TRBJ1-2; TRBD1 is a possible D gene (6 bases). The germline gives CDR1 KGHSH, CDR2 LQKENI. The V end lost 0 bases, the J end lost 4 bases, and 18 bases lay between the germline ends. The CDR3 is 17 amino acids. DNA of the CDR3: TGTGCCAGCTCACCACCTTCGGACACCCGGGGGGCCTATGGCTACACCTTC. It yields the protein CASSPPSDTRGAYGYTF.

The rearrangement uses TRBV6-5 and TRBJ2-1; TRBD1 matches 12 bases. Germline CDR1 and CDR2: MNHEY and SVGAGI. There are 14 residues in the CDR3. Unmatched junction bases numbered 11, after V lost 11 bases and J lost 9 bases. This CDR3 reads CAANRDRGLGEQFF. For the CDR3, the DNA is TGTGCCGCCAACCGGGACAGGGGGCTTGGTGAGCAGTTCTTC.

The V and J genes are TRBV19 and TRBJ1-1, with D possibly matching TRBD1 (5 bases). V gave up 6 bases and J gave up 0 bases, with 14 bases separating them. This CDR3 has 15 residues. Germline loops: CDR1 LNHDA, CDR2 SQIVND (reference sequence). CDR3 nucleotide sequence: TGTGCCAGTAGATACAGGACGAATATGAACACTGAAGCTTTCTTT. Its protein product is CASRYRTNMNTEAFF.

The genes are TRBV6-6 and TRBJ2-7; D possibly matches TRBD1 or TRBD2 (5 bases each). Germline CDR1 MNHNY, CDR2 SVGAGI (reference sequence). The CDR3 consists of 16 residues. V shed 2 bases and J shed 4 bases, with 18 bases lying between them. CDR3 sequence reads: CASSYDGWDPPYEQYF. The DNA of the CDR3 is TGTGCCAGCAGTTACGACGGGTGGGACCCTCCGTACGAGCAGTACTTC.

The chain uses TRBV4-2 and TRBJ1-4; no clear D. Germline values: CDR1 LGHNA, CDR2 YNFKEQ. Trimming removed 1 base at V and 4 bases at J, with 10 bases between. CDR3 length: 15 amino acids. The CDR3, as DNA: TGTGCCAGCAGCCAAGTGAGCAGTCGTAATGAAAAACTGTTTTTT. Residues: CASSQVSSRNEKLFF.

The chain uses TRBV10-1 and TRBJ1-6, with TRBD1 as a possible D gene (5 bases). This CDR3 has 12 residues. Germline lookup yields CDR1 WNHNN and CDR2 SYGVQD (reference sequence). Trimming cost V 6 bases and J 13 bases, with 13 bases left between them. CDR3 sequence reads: CASSLGPPPLHF. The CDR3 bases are TGCGCCAGCAGCTTGGGACCCCCTCCCCTCCACTTT.

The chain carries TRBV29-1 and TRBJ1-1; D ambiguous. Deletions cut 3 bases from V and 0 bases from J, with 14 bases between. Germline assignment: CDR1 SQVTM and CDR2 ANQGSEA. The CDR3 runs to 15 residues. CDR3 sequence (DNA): TGCAGCGTTGACCCCGGACGCCTGATGAACACTGAAGCTTTCTTT. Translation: CSVDPGRLMNTEAFF.

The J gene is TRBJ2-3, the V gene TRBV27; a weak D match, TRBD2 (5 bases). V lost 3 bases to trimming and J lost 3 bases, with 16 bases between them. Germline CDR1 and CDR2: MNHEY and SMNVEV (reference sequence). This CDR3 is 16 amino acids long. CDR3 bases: TGTGCCAGCAGTTTGGCTACTAGTTGGACGACAGATACGCAGTATTTT. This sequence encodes CASSLATSWTTDTQYF.

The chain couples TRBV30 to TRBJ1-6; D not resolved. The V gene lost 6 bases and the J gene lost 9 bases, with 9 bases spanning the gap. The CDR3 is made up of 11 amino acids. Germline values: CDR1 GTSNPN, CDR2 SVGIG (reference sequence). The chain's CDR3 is CACKRGSPLHF. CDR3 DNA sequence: TGTGCCTGCAAAAGAGGTTCACCCCTCCACTTT.

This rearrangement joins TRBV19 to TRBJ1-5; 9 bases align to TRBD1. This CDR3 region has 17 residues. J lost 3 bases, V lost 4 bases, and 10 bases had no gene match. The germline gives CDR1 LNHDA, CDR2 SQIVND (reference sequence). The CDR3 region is CASSSPKQGANNQPQHF. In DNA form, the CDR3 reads TGTGCCAGTAGTAGCCCTAAACAGGGGGCAAACAATCAGCCCCAGCATTTT.

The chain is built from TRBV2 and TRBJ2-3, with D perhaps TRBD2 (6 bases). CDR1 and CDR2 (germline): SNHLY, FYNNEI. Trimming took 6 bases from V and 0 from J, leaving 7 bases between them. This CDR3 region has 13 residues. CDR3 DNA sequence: TGTGCCAGCAGGGGACTGAGCACAGATACGCAGTATTTT. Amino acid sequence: CASRGLSTDTQYF.